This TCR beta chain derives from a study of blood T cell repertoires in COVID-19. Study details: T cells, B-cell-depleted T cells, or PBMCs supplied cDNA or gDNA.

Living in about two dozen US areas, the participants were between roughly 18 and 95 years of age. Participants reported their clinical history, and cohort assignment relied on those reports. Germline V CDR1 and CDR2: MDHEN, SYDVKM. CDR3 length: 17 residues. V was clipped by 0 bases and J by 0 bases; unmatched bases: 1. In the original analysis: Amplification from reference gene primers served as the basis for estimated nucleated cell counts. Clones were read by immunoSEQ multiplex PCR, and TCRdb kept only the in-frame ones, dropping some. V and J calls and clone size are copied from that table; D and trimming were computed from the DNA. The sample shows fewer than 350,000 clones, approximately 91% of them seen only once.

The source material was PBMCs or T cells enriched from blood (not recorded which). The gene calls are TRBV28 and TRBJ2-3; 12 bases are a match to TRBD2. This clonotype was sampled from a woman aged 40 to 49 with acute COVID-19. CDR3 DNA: TGTGCCAGCAGTTTATGGGGGACTAGCGGGAGCACAGATACGCAGTATTTT. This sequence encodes CASSLWGTSGSTDTQYF.